The 6 T cell receptor beta chains reported below all come from one sample, sequenced in a study of blood T cell repertoires in COVID-19. Method: immunoSEQ multiplex PCR; TCRdb's copy keeps in-frame clones and lacks some. The table includes fewer than 150,000 clones, about 85% detected once. The sample consisted of peripheral blood. The receptors were sampled from a human donor in a cohort sampled during active COVID-19.

The CDR3 reads CASSSPGQHNEQFF. DNA for the CDR3: TGTGCCAGCAGCTCACCGGGACAGCACAATGAGCAGTTCTTC. The V call is TRBV5-5, the J call TRBJ2-1, with 7 bases aligning to TRBD1. V was clipped by 3 bases and J by 5 bases; unmatched bases: 5. Germline values: CDR1 SGHKS, CDR2 YYEKEE (reference sequence). This CDR3 is built from 14 residues.

The chain links TRBV19 to TRBJ1-3; 7 positions match TRBD1. The CDR3 contains 15 residues. Trimming took 9 bases from V and 2 from J; bases not matched to a gene: 10. Germline lookup yields CDR1 LNHDA and CDR2 SQIVND (reference sequence). CDR3 in DNA: TGTGCCAGCCGTCCAGACAGGGCGGCTGGAAACACCATATATTTT. It translates to CASRPDRAAGNTIYF.

This chain connects TRBV7-2 to TRBJ2-3, with a possible D match to TRBD2 (7 bases). Germline V gene data show CDR1 as SGHTA and CDR2 as FQGNSA. The V end was cut by 0 bases, the J end by 6 bases, with 19 bases between. The CDR3 loop spans 17 amino acids. The CDR3 sequence: CASSLAYGGATADTQYF. The DNA of the CDR3 is TGTGCCAGCAGCTTAGCGTATGGGGGGGCCACGGCGGATACGCAGTATTTT.

Only one count was recorded for this clone. The chain couples TRBV11-3 to TRBJ2-1; TRBD2 matches at 12 bases. In germline, CDR1 is SGHNT, CDR2 YENEEA. V lost 1 base to trimming and J lost 10 bases; unmatched junction nucleotides: 8. The CDR3 spans 16 residues. CDR3 in amino acids: CASSLGYLAGGHEQFF. The CDR3 DNA reads as TGTGCCAGCAGCTTAGGGTATCTAGCGGGGGGGCACGAGCAGTTCTTC. The full variable domain, completed using reference TRBV11-3 and TRBJ2-1, is EAGVVQSPRYKIIEKKQPVAFWCNPISGHNTLYWYLQNLGQGPELLIRYENEEAVDDSQLPKDRFSAERLKGVDSTLKIQPAELGDSAVYLCASSLGYLAGGHEQFFGPGTRLTVL.

The J gene is TRBJ2-3, the V gene TRBV5-1, with 15 bases lining up with TRBD2. The CDR3 consists of 17 residues. Per germline, CDR1 SGHRS and CDR2 YFSETQ. After removal of 5 bases from V and 0 bases from J, the junction contained 4 bases not matched to a gene. The CDR3 reads CASSRGTSGGSTDTQYF. The CDR3 DNA follows: TGCGCCAGCAGTCGAGGGACTAGCGGGGGGAGCACAGATACGCAGTATTTT.

The CDR3 region has the DNA TGTGCCTGGAGGGACAGAGCAGACTCACCCCTCCACTTT. This codes for CAWRDRADSPLHF. The V gene is TRBV30, the J gene TRBJ1-6; TRBD1 is a possible D gene (6 bases). This CDR3 comprises 13 residues. Germline lookup yields CDR1 GTSNPN and CDR2 SVGIG (reference sequence). V lost 3 bases and J 10 bases, leaving 13 bases between the germline ends.